This T cell receptor beta chain was recorded in a study of cytomegalovirus exposure and HLA in healthy donors. Looking at the study overall: From donors who were HLA-typed, an early data release held about 85 million unique TCRs. Most donors, 80% to 90% of a few hundred genotyped, fell in the Caucasian-associated ancestry cluster. The study's findings and limits: Researchers reported that a few CMV-associated chains were confirmed in vitro as CMV antigen-specific. DRB1 showed the most TCR associations and HLA-C the fewest in a later analysis, as rates varied by HLA locus.

This clone came up a few times. The antigen is not known. 60 Vbeta and 13 Jbeta primers were used in PCR. Libraries were prepared by immunoSEQ multiplex PCR; TCRdb keeps only in-frame clonotypes and omits some of them. The sample holds over 80,000 clones, around three fifths seen once. Germline values: CDR1 SGHRS, CDR2 YFSETQ. CDR3 length equals 13 residues. The J segment lost 7 bases and the V segment lost 5 bases, leaving 8 bases of the junction unmatched. This TCR was sampled from a boy aged 5-17 years in good health and CMV-seropositive. Sequenced input: PBMCs. The chain uses TRBV5-1 and TRBJ1-2, with 7 nucleotides matching TRBD1. The CDR3 loop is CASRPGTDGGYTF. CDR3 sequence (DNA): TGCGCCAGCAGACCCGGGACAGATGGTGGCTACACCTTC.